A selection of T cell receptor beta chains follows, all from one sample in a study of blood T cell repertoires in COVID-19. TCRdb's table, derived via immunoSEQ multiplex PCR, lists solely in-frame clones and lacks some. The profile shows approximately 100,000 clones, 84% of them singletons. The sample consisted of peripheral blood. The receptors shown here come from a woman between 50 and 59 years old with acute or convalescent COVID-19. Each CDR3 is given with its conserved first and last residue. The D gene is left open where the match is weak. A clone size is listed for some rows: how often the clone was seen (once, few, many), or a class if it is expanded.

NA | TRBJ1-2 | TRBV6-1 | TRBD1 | CASSERDRGSYGYTF | TGTGCCAGCAGTGAACGGGACAGGGGGTCCTATGGCTACACCTTC
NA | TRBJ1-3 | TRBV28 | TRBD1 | CASRVGQGQNTIYF | TGTGCCAGCAGGGTGGGACAGGGCCAAAACACCATATATTTT
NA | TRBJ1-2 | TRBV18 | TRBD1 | CASSPSTGNYGYTF | TGTGCCAGCTCACCCTCGACAGGGAACTATGGCTACACCTTC
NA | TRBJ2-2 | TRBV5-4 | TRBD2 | CASSRATSGGDRELFF | TGTGCCAGCAGCCGTGCGACTAGCGGGGGGGATAGGGAGCTGTTTTTT
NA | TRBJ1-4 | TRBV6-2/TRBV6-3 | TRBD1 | CASSFLLGQGEYGTNEKLFF | TGTGCCAGCAGTTTTCTACTCGGACAGGGCGAATATGGAACTAATGAAAAACTGTTTTTT
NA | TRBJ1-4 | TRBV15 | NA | CATSSATGHLREKLFF | TGTGCCACCAGCAGTGCGACAGGCCACCTTCGTGAAAAACTGTTTTTT
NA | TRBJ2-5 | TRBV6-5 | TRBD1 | CASSYSLDRVETQYF | TGTGCCAGCAGTTACTCCTTGGACAGGGTGGAGACCCAGTACTTC
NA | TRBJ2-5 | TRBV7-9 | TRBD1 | CASSRQGRETQYF | TGTGCCAGCAGCCGACAGGGCAGAGAGACCCAGTACTTC
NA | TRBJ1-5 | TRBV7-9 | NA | CASSPAGPNQPQHF | TGTGCCAGCAGCCCGGCGGGACCGAATCAGCCCCAGCATTTT
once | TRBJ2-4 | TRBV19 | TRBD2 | CASSHGTRQPKNIQYF | TGTGCCAGTAGTCACGGGACTAGACAGCCCAAAAACATTCAGTACTTC
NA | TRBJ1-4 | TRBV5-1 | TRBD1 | CASSLQTGGRTNEKLFF | TGCGCCAGCAGCCTCCAAACAGGGGGCAGAACTAATGAAAAACTGTTTTTT
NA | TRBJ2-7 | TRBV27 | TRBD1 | CASSFLTGGEQYF | TGTGCCAGCAGTTTCCTTACAGGGGGCGAGCAGTACTTC
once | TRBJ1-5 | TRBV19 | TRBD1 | CASRDRGSQPQHF | TGTGCCAGTAGAGACAGGGGTTCACAGCCCCAGCATTTT
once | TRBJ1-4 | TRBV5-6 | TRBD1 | CASSPSSQGTVGEKLFF | TGTGCCAGCAGCCCGTCCTCACAGGGGACAGTGGGTGAAAAACTGTTTTTT
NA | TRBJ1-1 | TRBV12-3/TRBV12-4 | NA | CASSGRGEAFF | TGTGCCAGCAGTGGACGGGGGGAAGCTTTCTTT
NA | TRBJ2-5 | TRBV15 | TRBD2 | CATSRPGSGGRETQYF | TGTGCCACCAGCAGGCCGGGTAGCGGGGGTAGGGAGACCCAGTACTTC
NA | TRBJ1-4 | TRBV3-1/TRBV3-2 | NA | CASSPALGARNEKLFF | TGTGCCAGCAGCCCAGCTCTTGGGGCGCGGAATGAAAAACTGTTTTTT
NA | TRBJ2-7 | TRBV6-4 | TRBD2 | CASSDSEQKTRGGDYEQYF | TGTGCCAGCAGTGACTCGGAGCAAAAAACACGGGGGGGAGACTACGAGCAGTACTTC
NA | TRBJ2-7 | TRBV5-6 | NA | CASSLLAQQYEQYF | TGTGCCAGCAGCCTACTAGCCCAGCAATACGAGCAGTACTTC
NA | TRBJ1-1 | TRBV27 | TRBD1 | CASSLWTGANTEAFF | TGTGCCAGCAGTCTATGGACAGGGGCGAACACTGAAGCTTTCTTT
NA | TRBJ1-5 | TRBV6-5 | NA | CASRTGHSNQPQHF | TGTGCCAGCAGGACAGGCCATAGCAATCAGCCCCAGCATTTT
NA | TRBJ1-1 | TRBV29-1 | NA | CSVVQNLNTEAFF | TGCAGCGTTGTGCAGAACCTGAACACTGAAGCTTTCTTT
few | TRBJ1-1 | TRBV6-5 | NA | CASSYGQMNTEAFF | TGTGCCAGCAGTTACGGACAGATGAACACTGAAGCTTTCTTT
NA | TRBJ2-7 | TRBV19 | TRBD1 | CASSTQDREPYEQYF | TGTGCCAGTAGTACCCAAGACAGGGAACCCTACGAGCAGTACTTC
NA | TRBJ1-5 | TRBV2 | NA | CASSIGQRNQPQHF | TGTGCCAGCAGTATCGGACAGCGCAATCAGCCCCAGCATTTT
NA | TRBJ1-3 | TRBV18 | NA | CASSPFSDRGNAIYF | TGTGCCAGCTCACCATTTTCGGACAGAGGTAACGCCATATATTTT
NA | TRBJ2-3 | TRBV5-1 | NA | CASSLTPGTDTQYF | TGCGCCAGCAGCTTGACACCGGGGACAGATACGCAGTATTTT
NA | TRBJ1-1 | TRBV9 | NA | CASSVVPVNTEAFF | TGTGCCAGCAGCGTAGTTCCAGTGAACACTGAAGCTTTCTTT